A selection of T cell receptor beta chains follows, all from one sample in a study of blood T cell repertoires in COVID-19. Here immunoSEQ multiplex PCR was the method, and the copy in TCRdb shows in-frame clones only, minus some. The table lists 250,000 or so clones, roughly 89% of them singletons. The sample comprised peripheral blood. All receptors derive from a woman aged 40 to 50 who had recovered from COVID-19. Both conserved end residues are part of each CDR3. The order of the fields is J gene, D gene, V gene, clone size, CDR3 protein, CDR3 DNA. D genes are given only for firm matches. Only part of the rows carry a size: once, few, many, or a class if the clone is expanded.

J gene: TRBJ1-3
D gene: NA
V gene: TRBV4-2
clone size: NA
CDR3 protein: CASSQGGGLHSGNTIYF
CDR3 DNA: TGTGCCAGCAGCCAAGGGGGGGGGTTACACTCTGGAAACACCATATATTTT

J gene: TRBJ1-5
D gene: NA
V gene: TRBV7-9
clone size: few
CDR3 protein: CASSPDPGQLNQPQHF
CDR3 DNA: TGTGCCAGCAGCCCCGACCCTGGACAGCTAAATCAGCCCCAGCATTTT

J gene: TRBJ2-2
D gene: NA
V gene: TRBV14
clone size: few
CDR3 protein: CASSQVVETGELFF
CDR3 DNA: TGTGCCAGCAGCCAAGTAGTAGAGACCGGGGAGCTGTTTTTT

J gene: TRBJ1-1
D gene: NA
V gene: TRBV7-9
clone size: NA
CDR3 protein: CASSSYGGNTEAFF
CDR3 DNA: TGTGCCAGCAGCAGCTACGGGGGGAACACTGAAGCTTTCTTT

J gene: TRBJ1-1
D gene: NA
V gene: TRBV28
clone size: NA
CDR3 protein: CASSLDLGGRTEAFF
CDR3 DNA: TGTGCCAGCAGTTTAGACCTAGGGGGTCGAACTGAAGCTTTCTTT

J gene: TRBJ2-3
D gene: TRBD1
V gene: TRBV5-1
clone size: NA
CDR3 protein: CASSLDSGTGVTQYF
CDR3 DNA: TGCGCCAGCAGCTTGGATTCGGGGACAGGGGTTACGCAGTATTTT

J gene: TRBJ2-7
D gene: TRBD1
V gene: TRBV5-1
clone size: NA
CDR3 protein: CASSATGGTSYEQYF
CDR3 DNA: TGCGCCAGCAGCGCCACAGGGGGAACCTCCTACGAGCAGTACTTC

J gene: TRBJ2-7
D gene: NA
V gene: TRBV7-2
clone size: NA
CDR3 protein: CASSLAGDGGYYEQYF
CDR3 DNA: TGTGCCAGCAGCTTAGCGGGGGATGGAGGGTATTACGAGCAGTACTTC

J gene: TRBJ1-2
D gene: TRBD1
V gene: TRBV5-4
clone size: NA
CDR3 protein: CASSRGGQGAGYGYTF
CDR3 DNA: TGTGCCAGCAGCCGTGGGGGTCAGGGGGCTGGCTATGGCTACACCTTC

J gene: TRBJ2-5
D gene: TRBD2
V gene: TRBV3-1/TRBV3-2
clone size: NA
CDR3 protein: CASSQDFSGGQETQYF
CDR3 DNA: TGTGCCAGCAGCCAAGATTTTAGCGGGGGGCAAGAGACCCAGTACTTC

J gene: TRBJ2-7
D gene: NA
V gene: TRBV7-2
clone size: NA
CDR3 protein: CASSYDRRPSYEQYF
CDR3 DNA: TGTGCCAGCAGCTATGACAGGCGGCCCTCCTACGAGCAGTACTTC

J gene: TRBJ2-5
D gene: TRBD1
V gene: TRBV27
clone size: NA
CDR3 protein: CASRDRELRETQYF
CDR3 DNA: TGTGCCAGCAGGGACAGGGAATTAAGAGAGACCCAGTACTTC

J gene: TRBJ2-2
D gene: TRBD1
V gene: TRBV12-5
clone size: NA
CDR3 protein: CASGLGQGNTGELFF
CDR3 DNA: TGTGCTAGTGGTCTGGGACAGGGGAACACCGGGGAGCTGTTTTTT

J gene: TRBJ2-1
D gene: TRBD1
V gene: TRBV28
clone size: NA
CDR3 protein: CASSLPGQHYNEQFF
CDR3 DNA: TGTGCCAGCAGCCTGCCGGGACAGCACTACAATGAGCAGTTCTTC

J gene: TRBJ2-7
D gene: TRBD1
V gene: TRBV5-6
clone size: NA
CDR3 protein: CASSFTRRDRGRSEQYF
CDR3 DNA: TGTGCCAGCAGCTTTACGCGACGCGACAGGGGACGAAGCGAGCAGTACTTC

J gene: TRBJ2-7
D gene: TRBD2
V gene: TRBV7-9
clone size: NA
CDR3 protein: CASSLFQTSGGSHEQYF
CDR3 DNA: TGTGCCAGCAGCTTATTCCAGACTAGCGGGGGTAGCCACGAGCAGTACTTC